Sequencing of this TCR beta chain was carried out in a study of T cell repertoires in cytomegalovirus infection. Study in general: It can be stated that public TCR beta signatures indicated CMV infection as well as a matching HLA type.

The sample holds many counts of this clonotype. The target antigen is unknown. Whole-study results and caveats: Individuals carrying CMV plus the relevant HLA were identified by cumulative frequency of public TCR beta families.

TCRdb reprocessed the reads with MiXCR, giving one entry per CDR3 protein. The sample includes more than 200,000 distinct CDR3 sequences, 9.1% of them seen just once. Germline assignment: CDR1 SGHTA and CDR2 FQGNSA. The CDR3 extends over 14 amino acids. Sample: PBMCs. This chain connects TRBV7-2 to TRBJ1-3; maybe TRBD1 (6 bases). This TCR was recovered from a human donor in good health (CMV status not recorded). Some clones in this sample may be carry-over from other donors' samples. CDR3 protein: CATPGTKFSDTIYF. The CDR3 DNA reads TGTGCTACCCCCGGGACAAAATTTAGCGACACCATATATTTT. Variable domain in full (rest from reference TRBV7-2 and TRBJ1-3): GAGVSQSPSNKVTEKGKDVELRCDPISGHTALYWYRQSLGQGLEFLIYFQGNSAPDKSGLPSDRFSAERTGGSVSTLTIQRTQQEDSAVYLCATPGTKFSDTIYFGEGSWLTVV.